A selection of T cell receptor beta chains follows, all from one sample in a study of T cells in Graves' hyperthyroidism and ophthalmopathy. TCRdb re-called the multiplex PCR reads with MiXCR, one entry per CDR3 protein. The sample records a few hundred thousand distinct CDR3 sequences, around 14% being singletons. Sequencing was done on a sample of blood. The source is a woman in her twenties or thirties with Graves' hyperthyroidism. The CDR3 runs from the conserved cysteine through the conserved F or W. A D gene is named only where the DNA matches it firmly. Clone size, where shown, is once, few, many, or a class for clones that have expanded.

TRBV28,TRBJ2-1,TRBD2,many,TGTGCCAGCAGAACGGGACTAGCGTACAATGAGCAGTTCTTC,CASRTGLAYNEQFF
TRBV3-1,TRBJ2-7,-,many,TGTGCCAGCAGCCTCGAGACCGGGACCTACGAGCAGTACTTC,CASSLETGTYEQYF
TRBV11-3,TRBJ2-1,-,-,TGTGCCAGCGGCGCGTCGGGGGCGGGAGCTGCAAATGAGCAGTTCTTC,CASGASGAGAANEQFF
TRBV28,TRBJ1-5,TRBD1,-,TGTGCCAGCAGTTCCACCTGGACAGGACAGTTTAATAGCAATCAGCCCCAGCATTTT,CASSSTWTGQFNSNQPQHF
TRBV20-1,TRBJ1-5,-,few,TGCAGTGCTAGTGTAGGTAGCAACCAGCCCCAGCATTTT,CSASVGSNQPQHF
TRBV2,TRBJ2-5,-,many,TGTGCCAGCGAGACAGATCTAGCAGAGACCCAGTACTTC,CASETDLAETQYF
TRBV6-1,TRBJ2-1,-,many,TGTGCCAGCAGTCCTATCCGGGCTGAGCAGTTCTTC,CASSPIRAEQFF
TRBV2,TRBJ1-1,-,many,TGTGCCAGCAAAAACCGGGGCATCAATACTGAAGCTTTCTTT,CASKNRGINTEAFF
TRBV9,TRBJ2-1,-,many,TGTGCCAGCAGCGTGGGACTCGGGTCCTACAATGAGCAGTTCTTC,CASSVGLGSYNEQFF
TRBV19,TRBJ2-5,TRBD2,-,TGTGCCAGTAGTAGATGGACTAGCGGACCGGAGACCCAGTACTTC,CASSRWTSGPETQYF
TRBV28,TRBJ2-3,TRBD2,many,TGTGCCAGCGTTAACCCCGGGACTACTCACACAGATACGCAGTATTTT,CASVNPGTTHTDTQYF
TRBV20-1,TRBJ2-7,-,many,TGCAGTGCTAGCTGGGGGAGCGGCGAGCAGTACTTC,CSASWGSGEQYF
TRBV12-3/TRBV12-4,TRBJ1-1,-,-,TGTGCCAGCAGCCGGGGGACTACAAACACTGAAGCTTTCTTT,CASSRGTTNTEAFF
TRBV30,TRBJ2-7,-,few,TGTGCCTCTACCCCGACAGTCTATCCTTTCTCCTACGAGCAGTACTTC,CASTPTVYPFSYEQYF
TRBV11-2,TRBJ2-5,-,many,TGTGCCAGCAGCTTATCGCGAGGGGAGACCCAGTACTTC,CASSLSRGETQYF
TRBV20-1,TRBJ2-1,-,many,TGCAGTGCTAACGCATGGGGGTACAATGAGCAGTTCTTC,CSANAWGYNEQFF
TRBV10-3,TRBJ2-3,-,few,TGTGCCATCAGTGTCGGCGGTTCTCCAGATACGCAGTATTTT,CAISVGGSPDTQYF
TRBV5-1,TRBJ2-2,TRBD1,-,TGCGCCAGCAGCCCGGGACAGGGCTGGACCGGGGAGCTGTTTTTT,CASSPGQGWTGELFF
TRBV18,TRBJ1-1,-,many,TGTGCCAGCTCACCAAACCCCGGATCCTCGAACACTGAAGCTTTCTTT,CASSPNPGSSNTEAFF
TRBV27,TRBJ1-5,TRBD1,few,TGTGCCAGCAGTCGCGGGACAGGGAGCAATCAGCCCCAGCATTTT,CASSRGTGSNQPQHF
TRBV9,TRBJ2-2,-,-,TGTGCCAGCAGCGTAGCGGGGCGGGGGCGCACCGGGGAGCTGTTTTTT,CASSVAGRGRTGELFF
TRBV30,TRBJ1-2,-,many,TGTGCCTGGAGTGTACCCGCAGGGTACTATGGCTACACCTTC,CAWSVPAGYYGYTF
TRBV20-1,TRBJ2-1,TRBD2,-,TGCAGTGCCAAGACTACTCTAGCGGTCCACTACAATGAGCAGTTCTTC,CSAKTTLAVHYNEQFF
TRBV18,TRBJ2-1,TRBD1,-,TGTGCCAGCTCACCCGCACCCCAAGCCAGGGGGCAGCCTTCGACTAAGGACTACAATGAGCAGTTCTTC,CASSPAPQARGQPSTKDYNEQFF
TRBV6-1,TRBJ1-2,-,-,TGTGCCAGCGGAGGGTCCTATGGCCACACCTTC,CASGGSYGHTF
TRBV19,TRBJ2-7,-,-,TGTGCCAGTTCCTCTCGGGACTCGGGAATCTACGAGCAGTACTTC,CASSSRDSGIYEQYF
TRBV30,TRBJ1-1,-,many,TGTGCCTGGGCAAGGGGAGGTACTGAAGCTTTCTTT,CAWARGGTEAFF
TRBV5-1,TRBJ2-3,-,many,TGCGCCAGCAGCTTGGAAGCGAAAAGCACAGATACGCAGTATTTT,CASSLEAKSTDTQYF